This is a list of T cell receptor beta chains from one sample in a study of T cell changes during pregnancy in multiple sclerosis. Some clones are missing from TCRdb's copy, which holds only in-frame ones; the method was immunoSEQ multiplex PCR. In the table there are tens of thousands of clones, roughly 90% of which are singletons. The sequencing used peripheral blood, collected in the first trimester of pregnancy. The origin of the receptors is a female donor in good health, enrolled as a control in a pregnancy study. Each CDR3 is given with its conserved first and last residue. The D gene is left open where the match is weak. A row's size may be missing; if present it is once, few, many or a size class.

NA TRBJ1-4 NA TRBV6-1 CASSPLTTNEKLFF TGTGCCAGCAGCCCACTAACAACTAATGAAAAACTGTTTTTT
NA TRBJ1-5 NA TRBV19 CASSVEGYQPQHF TGTGCCAGTAGTGTTGAGGGATATCAGCCCCAGCATTTT
NA TRBJ2-7 NA TRBV6-5 CASSPDRSSSYEQYF TGTGCCAGCAGTCCCGACAGGTCAAGCTCCTACGAGCAGTACTTC
once TRBJ2-2 TRBD2 TRBV7-8 CASSLTGGNTGELFF TGTGCCAGCAGCTTAACGGGAGGGAACACCGGGGAGCTGTTTTTT
NA TRBJ1-2 NA TRBV7-2 CASSLAGRRESGYTF TGTGCCAGCAGCTTAGCAGGGAGGAGGGAGTCTGGCTACACCTTC
NA TRBJ1-5 TRBD1 TRBV6-5 CASSRQGGGSQPQHF TGTGCCAGCAGCCGACAGGGAGGTGGGAGTCAGCCCCAGCATTTT
NA TRBJ2-7 TRBD1 TRBV5-8 CASSFRTGVREQYF TGTGCCAGCAGCTTTCGGACAGGGGTCCGCGAGCAGTACTTC
NA TRBJ2-1 TRBD1 TRBV10-3 CAISERDRGHNEQFF TGTGCCATCAGTGAGAGGGACAGGGGGCACAATGAGCAGTTCTTC
NA TRBJ1-3 NA TRBV6-1 CASRIDRLSGNTIYF TGTGCCAGCAGGATAGACAGGCTCTCTGGAAACACCATATATTTT
NA TRBJ2-3 TRBD2 TRBV18 CASSPLPSGGMTDTQYF TGTGCCAGCTCACCGCTTCCAAGCGGGGGAATGACAGATACGCAGTATTTT
few TRBJ2-7 TRBD1 TRBV18 CASSGDSPYEQYF TGTGCCAGCTCAGGGGACAGTCCCTACGAGCAGTACTTC
few TRBJ2-2 NA TRBV6-5 CASSYGLALTGELFF TGTGCCAGCAGTTACGGGTTAGCCCTAACCGGGGAGCTGTTTTTT
NA TRBJ2-2 TRBD2 TRBV13 CASNRVAGANTGELFF TGTGCCAGCAACAGGGTAGCGGGGGCGAACACCGGGGAGCTGTTTTTT
NA TRBJ2-3 NA TRBV6-1 CASSESGQGTDTQYF TGTGCCAGCAGTGAAAGCGGGCAGGGTACAGATACGCAGTATTTT
NA TRBJ1-2 NA TRBV27 CASSLQGALPNYGYTF TGTGCCAGCAGTCTCCAGGGCGCTCTTCCTAACTATGGCTACACCTTC
NA TRBJ1-1 NA TRBV7-9 CASSGAGAEAFF TGTGCCAGCAGTGGAGCGGGAGCTGAAGCTTTCTTT
NA TRBJ1-1 NA TRBV5-1 CASSLQTGNTEAFF TGCGCCAGCAGCTTGCAGACAGGGAACACTGAAGCTTTCTTT
NA TRBJ1-4 TRBD1 TRBV7-2 CASSSAGGVKKLFF TGTGCCAGCAGTTCTGCAGGGGGCGTCAAAAAACTGTTTTTT
NA TRBJ2-7 TRBD1 TRBV5-1 CASSLAVQGGGEQYF TGCGCCAGCAGCTTGGCCGTCCAAGGGGGCGGCGAGCAGTACTTC
NA TRBJ1-1 TRBD1 TRBV15 CATSIGTGKSTEAFF TGTGCCACCAGCATCGGGACAGGGAAATCCACTGAAGCTTTCTTT
NA TRBJ2-3 NA TRBV7-8 CASRVLQGGAGDTQYF TGTGCCAGCAGGGTTCTCCAGGGGGGCGCGGGAGATACGCAGTATTTT
NA TRBJ1-3 NA TRBV5-1 CASSLDARSSGNTIYF TGCGCCAGCAGCTTGGACGCCAGAAGCTCTGGAAACACCATATATTTT
NA TRBJ1-3 NA TRBV19 CASSRGWTNSGNTIYF TGTGCCAGTAGTCGGGGTTGGACCAACTCTGGAAACACCATATATTTT
NA TRBJ2-2 NA TRBV10-1 CASSLSGTGELFF TGCGCCAGCAGTCTCTCGGGCACCGGGGAGCTGTTTTTT
NA TRBJ2-1 NA TRBV7-2 CASSLSPARPLNEQFF TGTGCCAGCAGCTTGAGTCCCGCCAGGCCACTCAATGAGCAGTTCTTC
NA TRBJ2-7 TRBD2 TRBV10-2 CASRVLAGGAYEQYF TGCGCCAGCAGGGTACTAGCGGGAGGCGCCTACGAGCAGTACTTC